A single sample is the source of the 30 T cell receptor beta chains below, sequenced in a study of blood T cell repertoires in COVID-19. The repertoire was sequenced with immunoSEQ multiplex PCR; TCRdb's copy has only in-frame clones and lacks some. The sample lists a few hundred thousand clones; roughly 90% were seen once. The sample comprised peripheral blood. All receptors come from a man aged 45-60 years with acute or convalescent COVID-19.

The chain combines TRBV18 with TRBJ2-6, with 7 positions matching TRBD1. The junction had 2 bases not matched to a gene; V was cut back by 4 bases and J by 2 bases. CDR1 is KGHSH, CDR2 LQKENI, per germline. The CDR3 covers 15 residues. The CDR3 region has the DNA TGTGCCAGCTCACGCCAGGGGGCTGGGGCCAACGTCCTGACTTTC. It translates to CASSRQGAGANVLTF.

The chain carries TRBV19 and TRBJ1-5; possibly TRBD1 for D (5 bases). Germline V gene sequence: CDR1 LNHDA, CDR2 SQIVND (reference sequence). This CDR3 region has 14 residues. The germline V and J ends were trimmed by 3 bases and 7 bases, with 13 bases remaining between them. CDR3 coding DNA: TGTGCCAGTAGTATGAGGGACTCAAACCAGCCCCAGCATTTT. This gives the protein CASSMRDSNQPQHF.

The chain joins TRBV6-2 or TRBV6-3 to TRBJ2-3, with 14 bases that match TRBD2. With V trimmed by 6 bases and J by 8 bases, 10 bases remained unmatched. Germline CDR1 MNHEY, CDR2 SVGEGT. The CDR3 spans 16 residues. Written as DNA, the CDR3 is TGTGCCAGCAGCTCCGGGACTAGCGGGGGTCTAGGTACGCAGTATTTT. Translated: CASSSGTSGGLGTQYF.

The chain carries TRBV3-1 (or the pseudogene TRBV3-2) and TRBJ2-3; TRBD1 matches 7 bases. The CDR3 length is 16 residues. V trimming: 2 bases; J trimming: 4 bases; junction bases outside the gene matches: 9. The germline gives CDR1 LGHDT, CDR2 YNNKEL (reference sequence). CDR3 loop: CASSQRASGQPDTQYF. For the CDR3, the DNA is TGTGCCAGCAGCCAAAGGGCCTCGGGACAGCCAGATACGCAGTATTTT.

This clone was seen only once. V gene TRBV20-1 combines with J gene TRBJ1-5; no firm D call. Germline values: CDR1 DFQATT, CDR2 SNEGSKA (reference sequence). The germline V and J ends were trimmed by 3 bases and 2 bases, with 17 bases remaining between them. There are 16 residues in the CDR3. The CDR3 is CSASGSHHGGNQPQHF. The CDR3 DNA follows: TGCAGTGCTAGTGGGAGTCACCATGGAGGCAATCAGCCCCAGCATTTT.

The V gene is TRBV11-3, the J gene TRBJ2-1; 7 bases are shared with TRBD2. Trimming removed 2 bases from V and 8 bases from J; junction bases left unmatched: 6. Germline CDR1 and CDR2: SGHNT and YENEEA. The CDR3 extends over 14 amino acids. CDR3 loop: CASSLFPAGHEQFF. In DNA, the CDR3 is TGTGCCAGCAGCTTATTCCCAGCGGGGCATGAGCAGTTCTTC. Full variable domain (remainder filled in from reference TRBV11-3 and TRBJ2-1): EAGVVQSPRYKIIEKKQPVAFWCNPISGHNTLYWYLQNLGQGPELLIRYENEEAVDDSQLPKDRFSAERLKGVDSTLKIQPAELGDSAVYLCASSLFPAGHEQFFGPGTRLTVL.

This clone was counted a single time. At one end the junction does not follow the germline gene, possibly because of a read error. The V call is TRBV7-7, the J call TRBJ2-3, with 7 positions matching TRBD2. The CDR3 has 15 residues. Germline V lookup: CDR1 SSHAT, CDR2 FNYEAQ (reference sequence). The chain's CDR3 is CASSLAGRSTDTQYF. In DNA, the CDR3 is TGTGCTAGCAGCTTAGCGGGCCGTAGCACAGATACGCAGTATTTT. The whole variable domain, filled in from reference TRBV7-7 and TRBJ2-3, reads GAGVSQSPRYKVTKRGQDVTLRCDPISSHATLYWYQQALGQGPEFLTYFNYEAQPDKSGLPSDRFSAERPEGSISTLTIQRTEQRDSAMYRCASSLAGRSTDTQYFGPGTRLTVL.

This clone was counted between two and nine times. The rearrangement links TRBV30 to TRBJ2-2, with a weak D call TRBD1 (5 bases). There are 13 residues in the CDR3. V lost 3 bases and J 7 bases, leaving 12 bases between the germline ends. Germline lookup yields CDR1 GTSNPN and CDR2 SVGIG (reference sequence). The chain's CDR3 is CAWRSGSVGELFF. The CDR3 DNA is TGTGCCTGGAGATCAGGGTCGGTCGGGGAGCTGTTTTTT.

The chain combines TRBV18 with TRBJ1-5; 9 positions agree with TRBD1. The germline CDR1 and CDR2 sequences are KGHSH and LQKENI. This CDR3 contains 16 residues. V shed 2 bases and J 3 bases; nucleotides not matched to a gene: 5. CDR3 loop: CASSPFGQGINQPQHF. Here the CDR3 DNA reads TGTGCCAGCTCACCATTCGGACAGGGGATCAATCAGCCCCAGCATTTT.

This chain joins TRBV6-1 and TRBJ2-7; tentatively, D is TRBD2 (6 bases). Germline loops: CDR1 MNHNS, CDR2 SASEGT. CDR3 length: 14 residues. The ends were cut back, 3 bases at V and 4 bases at J, with 13 bases in the middle. The CDR3: CASSEVLAEYEQYF. In nucleotides, the CDR3 is TGTGCCAGCAGTGAGGTGTTAGCGGAGTACGAGCAGTACTTC.

The V call is TRBV6-6, the J call TRBJ2-7; TRBD2 matches at 7 bases. There are 15 residues in the CDR3. Unmatched junction bases numbered 12, after V lost 7 bases and J lost 3 bases. CDR1 is MNHNY and CDR2 is SVGAGI in the germline V gene (reference sequence). The CDR3 protein is CASTSGGTGNYEQYF. CDR3 DNA sequence: TGTGCCAGCACCTCCGGGGGGACGGGTAACTACGAGCAGTACTTC.

This chain links TRBV19 with TRBJ2-6; 7 bases are a match to TRBD1. CDR1 is LNHDA and CDR2 is SQIVND in the germline V gene (reference sequence). The length of the CDR3 is 16 residues. Trimming took 7 bases from V and 0 from J; bases not matched to a gene: 6. The CDR3 region is CASNNRGSSGANVLTF. The CDR3 DNA sequence: TGTGCCAGTAACAACAGGGGAAGCTCTGGGGCCAACGTCCTGACTTTC.

The chain carries TRBV10-3 and TRBJ1-5; tentative D call: TRBD1 (6 bases). CDR1 and CDR2 from the germline V gene are ENHRY and SYGVKD. V gave up 4 bases and J gave up 3 bases, with 16 bases separating them. The length of the CDR3 is 16 residues. As DNA, the CDR3 is TGTGCCATCAGTGCGGACAGTATGGGGACCAATCAGCCCCAGCATTTT. It specifies CAISADSMGTNQPQHF.

The CDR3 DNA sequence: TGCGCCAGCAGCCGTCGCGGGGACTACGAGCAGTACTTC. This sequence encodes CASSRRGDYEQYF. The V call is TRBV5-1, the J call TRBJ2-7; D might be TRBD2 (6 bases). V was shortened by 4 bases and J by 3 bases, with 11 bases between the two germline ends. Germline values: CDR1 SGHRS, CDR2 YFSETQ. The CDR3 extends over 13 amino acids.

The rearrangement joins TRBV18 to TRBJ2-1, with TRBD2 as a possible D gene (6 bases). CDR3 length equals 13 residues. Germline V gene lookup returns CDR1 KGHSH and CDR2 LQKENI. V gave up 3 bases and J gave up 7 bases, with 10 bases separating them. The chain's CDR3 is CASSPGGGNEQFF. The CDR3 bases are TGTGCCAGCTCACCCGGGGGTGGAAATGAGCAGTTCTTC. The entire variable domain, with the rest obtained from reference TRBV18 and TRBJ2-1, is as follows: NAGVMQNPRHLVRRRGQEARLRCSPMKGHSHVYWYRQLPEEGLKFMVYLQKENIIDESGMPKERFSAEFPKEGPSILRIQQVVRGDSAAYFCASSPGGGNEQFFGPGTRLTVL.

V and J are TRBV20-1 and TRBJ2-3, with TRBD2 identical over 11 bases. Germline CDR1 DFQATT, CDR2 SNEGSKA (reference sequence). The CDR3 spans 15 residues. Trimming at V came to 3 bases and at J to 2 bases, leaving 4 bases not matched to a gene. CDR3: CSASVSGGDTDTQYF. CDR3 DNA sequence: TGCAGTGCTAGTGTTAGCGGGGGGGACACAGATACGCAGTATTTT.

This chain uses TRBV30 with TRBJ1-4, with 9 positions matching TRBD1. Germline values: CDR1 GTSNPN, CDR2 SVGIG (reference sequence). The CDR3 spans 12 residues. The J segment lost 7 bases and the V segment lost 8 bases, leaving 5 bases of the junction unmatched. DNA for the CDR3: TGTGCCGGCCACAGGGGGCTTGAAAAACTGTTTTTT. It translates to CAGHRGLEKLFF.

This clone has just a few counts. The V gene is TRBV3-1 (or the pseudogene TRBV3-2), the J gene TRBJ1-1; D gene uncertain. The CDR3 has 13 amino acids. Germline CDR1 is LGHDT and CDR2 is YNNKEL (reference sequence). V dropped 6 bases and J dropped 4 bases, with 12 bases sitting between them. The CDR3 protein is CASRSSGGTEAFF. As DNA, the CDR3 is TGTGCCAGCAGGTCTAGTGGCGGCACTGAAGCTTTCTTT.

The J gene is TRBJ1-5, the V gene TRBV6-2 or TRBV6-3, with D perhaps matching TRBD1 (6 bases). Germline CDR1 MNHEY, CDR2 SVGEGT. The CDR3 extends over 14 amino acids. Trimming left V 0 bases short and J 7 bases short, with 10 bases between. CDR3 in DNA: TGTGCCAGCAGTTACTCTCAGGGGAGACAGCCCCAGCATTTT. Encoded protein: CASSYSQGRQPQHF.

This chain's CDR3 is CASGPRQHTGELFF. The CDR3 region has the DNA TGTGCTAGTGGTCCCCGACAGCACACCGGGGAGCTGTTTTTT. The gene calls are TRBV12-5 and TRBJ2-2, with a possible D match to TRBD1 (5 bases). This CDR3 spans 14 amino acids. From germline, CDR1 is LGHNT and CDR2 FRNRAP. Trimming took 5 bases from V and 3 from J, leaving 10 bases between them.

The chain couples TRBV6-1 to TRBJ2-1, with 7 bases lining up with TRBD2. Germline V gene sequence: CDR1 MNHNS, CDR2 SASEGT. The CDR3 runs 16 residues. V gave up 2 bases and J gave up 3 bases; unmatched junction bases: 7. CDR3 DNA sequence: TGTGCCAGCAGTGAATTGGGAGGACTAGGCTACAATGAGCAGTTCTTC. The encoded protein is CASSELGGLGYNEQFF.

V gene TRBV3-1 (or the pseudogene TRBV3-2) combines with J gene TRBJ2-3; D uncertain. The CDR3 covers 12 residues. The V end was cut by 5 bases, the J end by 5 bases, with 8 bases between. The germline CDR1 and CDR2 sequences are LGHDT and YNNKEL (reference sequence). The CDR3 here is CASSYMVDTQYF. The CDR3 DNA follows: TGTGCCAGCAGCTACATGGTAGATACGCAGTATTTT.

In this sample, this clone turned up once. The chain carries TRBV24-1 and TRBJ2-7; D remains ambiguous. This CDR3 is 13 amino acids long. Germline loops: CDR1 KGHDR, CDR2 SFDVKD. Trimming took off 9 bases at V and 3 bases at J, with 14 bases between the two ends. In DNA, the CDR3 is TGTGCCACCCAACAAGGAGCCAGCTACGAGCAGTACTTC. Translating it yields CATQQGASYEQYF.

V usage is TRBV4-1 and J usage is TRBJ2-3; 7 bases match TRBD1. CDR3 length equals 15 residues. Germline assignment: CDR1 MGHRA and CDR2 YSYEKL. J lost 6 bases, V lost 4 bases, and 10 bases had no gene match. The CDR3 protein is CASSPTGDFLDTQYF. In DNA form, the CDR3 reads TGCGCCAGCAGCCCAACAGGGGATTTCCTGGATACGCAGTATTTT.

The chain carries TRBV7-8 and TRBJ1-2; a weak D match, TRBD1 (6 bases). Per the germline V gene, CDR1 is SGHVS and CDR2 is FQNEAQ. The ends were cut back, 6 bases at V and 5 bases at J, with 16 bases in the middle. This CDR3 is built from 14 residues. CDR3 residues: CASRPWTVDYGYTF. The CDR3 DNA follows: TGTGCCAGCAGACCCTGGACAGTCGATTATGGCTACACCTTC.

V is TRBV11-2 and J is TRBJ2-1, with D maybe TRBD1 (5 bases). From germline, CDR1 is SGHAT and CDR2 FQNNGV. The CDR3 is 15 amino acids. Trimming cost V 0 bases and J 8 bases, with 14 bases left between them. The CDR3 loop is CASSLDQTVFHEQFF. The CDR3 DNA reads as TGTGCCAGCAGCTTAGATCAGACAGTCTTCCATGAGCAGTTCTTC.

The genes are TRBV12-5 and TRBJ1-1; a weak D match, TRBD1 (5 bases). V was pared by 1 base and J by 1 base, with 7 bases between. CDR3 size: 14 residues. Germline loops: CDR1 LGHNT, CDR2 FRNRAP. Written as DNA, the CDR3 is TGTGCTAGTGGTTTGGGGCAGGGGAACACTGAAGCTTTCTTT. This sequence encodes CASGLGQGNTEAFF.

V and J are TRBV5-1 and TRBJ1-1; D not certain. Trimming removed 0 bases at V and 2 bases at J, with 5 bases between. The CDR3 contains 13 residues. Germline V CDR1 and CDR2: SGHRS, YFSETQ. DNA for the CDR3: TGCGCCAGCAGCTTGGGACATAACACTGAAGCTTTCTTT. Protein: CASSLGHNTEAFF.

This clone came up once. The V gene is TRBV9, the J gene TRBJ1-2, with no clear D. The CDR3 contains 15 residues. V was cut by 0 bases and J by 0 bases, with 9 bases left in between. Germline CDR1 SGDLS, CDR2 YYNGEE. CDR3 nucleotides: TGTGCCAGCAGCGTAGGGGTCAGGACTAACTATGGCTACACCTTC. Its translation: CASSVGVRTNYGYTF.

This clone was seen only once. The chain's CDR3 is CASSPGGDYGYTF. The CDR3, as DNA: TGTGCCAGCTCACCGGGGGGGGACTATGGCTACACCTTC. V is TRBV18 and J is TRBJ1-2; TRBD1 might be the D (5 bases). The CDR3 runs 13 residues. V was clipped by 3 bases and J by 3 bases, with 8 bases between them. From germline, CDR1 is KGHSH and CDR2 LQKENI.